Listed below are T cell receptor beta chains from one sample, sequenced in a study of CD8 T cells in Susac syndrome. From the immunoSEQ multiplex PCR reads, TCRdb called clonotypes with MiXCR, one entry per CDR3 protein. This sample has 20,000 to 25,000 distinct CDR3 sequences, with 90% to 95% found just once. Material for sequencing was CD8+ T cells from PBMCs. The receptors originated from a human donor in good health. The CDR3 runs from the conserved cysteine through the conserved F or W. For some rows the clone size is stated as once, few or many, or as a class when expanded; others skip it.

V	size	CDR3
TRBV10-3	NA	CAISGTGELPEAFF
TRBV12-5	few	CASGSSGANTGELFF
TRBV9	NA	CASSPGRMNNSPLHF
TRBV19	NA	CASSELQGSYNEQFF
TRBV6-5	NA	CASSYSGANEQFF
TRBV5-6	NA	CASSSPRLAGGPNEQFF
TRBV12-3/TRBV12-4	NA	CASRPGQNYNSPLHF
TRBV2	NA	CASSVGRVNNSPLHF
TRBV13	NA	CASSLGYGTGAEAEGYTF
TRBV6-5	NA	CVVTEGLAEDTQYF
TRBV7-9	NA	CASSPPDRFDTEAFF
TRBV7-8	once	CASSFRPGQGPGNTIYF
TRBV27	NA	CASSQRGQGAREQYF
TRBV4-3	once	CASSQDGNTEAFF
TRBV27	NA	CASSFGQSRELFF
TRBV6-2/TRBV6-3	NA	CASSYSIGAAFF
TRBV6-5	NA	CASSYGDRGLYNEQFF
TRBV6-2/TRBV6-3	few	CASSPARFDTQYF
TRBV11-3	NA	CASSLDAGQEQYF
TRBV5-4	NA	CASSQTVLSYEQYF
TRBV27	NA	CASSFTRTGGNYGYTF
TRBV9	once	CASSVPRGGGNTGELFF
TRBV27	NA	CASRDRAKNIQYF
TRBV6-5	NA	CASSYSIGSGYTF
TRBV7-6	NA	CASSSFTGELFF
TRBV27	NA	CASSRGDLQETQYF
TRBV29-1	NA	CSDGLEGYTF
TRBV20-1	NA	CSASAGNTEAFF
TRBV7-9	NA	CASSSPDTGEIRGYTF
TRBV9	NA	CASSTGTSAVDEQFF
TRBV6-6	NA	CASPTGGQGGQPQHF
TRBV20-1	once	CSARDGGRATNTGELFF
TRBV6-1	NA	CASRNYGTGYYSNQPQHF
TRBV6-6	NA	CSTHTTSLPGELFF
TRBV7-9	NA	CASSLSHGSNYGYTF
TRBV6-5	NA	CASRISIGEETQYF
TRBV4-1	once	CASSQDHAEAFF
TRBV6-5	NA	CASSYRGTDYEQYF
TRBV11-2	NA	CASSLYGDPNYGYTF
TRBV20-1	NA	CSARDATGAITEAFF
TRBV9	NA	CASSVGQAGYEQYF
TRBV11-2	NA	CASSLSNHQETQYF
TRBV9	NA	CASSPWGQPYNEQFF
TRBV5-4	NA	CASSSWTGGELFF
TRBV10-3	NA	CAISGRDRGPEVYGYTF
TRBV12-3/TRBV12-4	NA	CASTSGGLTEAFF
TRBV13	NA	CASSRRDYLYGYTF
TRBV4-3	NA	CASSQGTVYNEQFF
TRBV6-6	NA	CASSSGGKAFF
TRBV4-3	NA	CASSHGTGEDQPQHF
TRBV29-1	NA	CSVGTPYEQYF
TRBV12-3/TRBV12-4	once	CASSPGTEAFF